These T cell receptor beta chains were read from a single sample in a study of OX40 agonist ivuxolimab in advanced cancers. Sequencing used immunoSEQ multiplex PCR; TCRdb keeps in-frame clones, though not all of them. The sample consists of approximately 90,000 clones, 89% of them appearing once. The sample consisted of CD4+ or CD8+ T cells sorted from blood, taken in a trial of the OX40 agonist ivuxolimab. The source of these receptors is an adult with an advanced solid tumor such as melanoma, head and neck, liver or kidney cancer. Both conserved end residues are part of each CDR3. The order of the fields is CDR3 DNA, CDR3 protein, J gene, D gene, clone size, V gene. A D gene is named only where the DNA matches it firmly. Clone size is not always given. Where it is, it says once, few, many or a class for expanded clones.

CDR3nt: TGCGCCAGCAGCTCGGACAGGGGAAGGGGAGAGACCCAGTACTTC
CDR3aa: CASSSDRGRGETQYF
j_gene: TRBJ2-5
d_gene: TRBD1
abundance: .
v_gene: TRBV5-1

CDR3nt: TGTGCCAGCAGCTCTGGACGTATGAACACTGAAGCTTTCTTT
CDR3aa: CASSSGRMNTEAFF
j_gene: TRBJ1-1
d_gene: .
abundance: .
v_gene: TRBV7-2

CDR3nt: TGTGCCATCGGAGCAGACAGGGGGACCAGCTACGAGCAGTACTTC
CDR3aa: CAIGADRGTSYEQYF
j_gene: TRBJ2-7
d_gene: TRBD1
abundance: once
v_gene: TRBV10-3

CDR3nt: TGTGCCAGCAGTTTATTCTTGAGTCTAAGGGGTAACTATGGCTACACCTTC
CDR3aa: CASSLFLSLRGNYGYTF
j_gene: TRBJ1-2
d_gene: .
abundance: .
v_gene: TRBV28

CDR3nt: TGTGCCAGCAGCTTAGCGGTGGGTTACACCATATATTTT
CDR3aa: CASSLAVGYTIYF
j_gene: TRBJ1-3
d_gene: .
abundance: .
v_gene: TRBV7-8

CDR3nt: TGTGCCAGCAGCTTATATGGGACTAGCGGGATCAGGGATACGCAGTATTTT
CDR3aa: CASSLYGTSGIRDTQYF
j_gene: TRBJ2-3
d_gene: TRBD2
abundance: .
v_gene: TRBV7-2

CDR3nt: TGTGCCTGGAGGCCCTTGAGCGGGGGTTACAATGAGCAGTTCTTC
CDR3aa: CAWRPLSGGYNEQFF
j_gene: TRBJ2-1
d_gene: TRBD2
abundance: .
v_gene: TRBV30

CDR3nt: TGTGCCAGCTCACGAGATTCAGTCTACGAGCAGTACTTC
CDR3aa: CASSRDSVYEQYF
j_gene: TRBJ2-7
d_gene: .
abundance: .
v_gene: TRBV18

CDR3nt: TGCGCCAGCAGTCTCGACATGAACACTGAAGCTTTCTTT
CDR3aa: CASSLDMNTEAFF
j_gene: TRBJ1-1
d_gene: .
abundance: .
v_gene: TRBV5-1

CDR3nt: TGTGCCATAAAACATGGACAGGGCTACACCTTC
CDR3aa: CAIKHGQGYTF
j_gene: TRBJ1-2
d_gene: .
abundance: few
v_gene: TRBV19

CDR3nt: TGTGCCAGCAGTGTTGAGGGGGGATGGTACGAGCAGTACTTC
CDR3aa: CASSVEGGWYEQYF
j_gene: TRBJ2-7
d_gene: .
abundance: .
v_gene: TRBV2

CDR3nt: TGTGCCAGCAGCAACCCCTGGACAGGGCGATACAATGAGCAGTTCTTC
CDR3aa: CASSNPWTGRYNEQFF
j_gene: TRBJ2-1
d_gene: TRBD1
abundance: .
v_gene: TRBV11-2

CDR3nt: TGTGCCAGCTCAAGGGACAGGAACTCTGGAAACACCATATATTTT
CDR3aa: CASSRDRNSGNTIYF
j_gene: TRBJ1-3
d_gene: TRBD1
abundance: .
v_gene: TRBV18

CDR3nt: TGTGCTAGTGGTCCAGGGGCTTTTTCCGAGCAGTACTTC
CDR3aa: CASGPGAFSEQYF
j_gene: TRBJ2-7
d_gene: .
abundance: few
v_gene: TRBV12-5

CDR3nt: TGTGCTAGTGGCCGAGATCGGGATACGCAGTATTTT
CDR3aa: CASGRDRDTQYF
j_gene: TRBJ2-3
d_gene: .
abundance: .
v_gene: TRBV12-5

CDR3nt: TGTGCCACCAGCAGAGATCGGAGGGAGGATACGCAGTATTTT
CDR3aa: CATSRDRREDTQYF
j_gene: TRBJ2-3
d_gene: .
abundance: .
v_gene: TRBV15

CDR3nt: TGCGCCAGCAGCCAAGATCCAGCTAGCGGGACCCTAGGGCAGTACTTC
CDR3aa: CASSQDPASGTLGQYF
j_gene: TRBJ2-7
d_gene: TRBD2
abundance: .
v_gene: TRBV4-3

CDR3nt: TGTGCCAGCAGCCCCCGGGCGGGAGGGGCTGGAGAGACCCAGTACTTC
CDR3aa: CASSPRAGGAGETQYF
j_gene: TRBJ2-5
d_gene: TRBD2
abundance: .
v_gene: TRBV9

CDR3nt: TGTGCCAGCTCACCAACGACTTCCGCTCGTGTTAGCGAGCAGTACTTC
CDR3aa: CASSPTTSARVSEQYF
j_gene: TRBJ2-7
d_gene: .
abundance: .
v_gene: TRBV18

CDR3nt: TGTGCCAGCAGTTACTCGAGCGGGAAAATGGATGAGCAGTTCTTC
CDR3aa: CASSYSSGKMDEQFF
j_gene: TRBJ2-1
d_gene: TRBD2
abundance: few
v_gene: TRBV6-6

CDR3nt: TGTGCCTGGACCGCCAAAGGGTTAGCGGGAGCGAAGACCCAGTACTTC
CDR3aa: CAWTAKGLAGAKTQYF
j_gene: TRBJ2-5
d_gene: TRBD2
abundance: .
v_gene: TRBV30

CDR3nt: TGTGCCAGCAGCCATTACCGGGATCGTGAAGCTTTCTTT
CDR3aa: CASSHYRDREAFF
j_gene: TRBJ1-1
d_gene: .
abundance: .
v_gene: TRBV7-9

CDR3nt: TGTGCCAGCAGTATACCGACGGGGATAGGGTATGGCTACACCTTC
CDR3aa: CASSIPTGIGYGYTF
j_gene: TRBJ1-2
d_gene: .
abundance: .
v_gene: TRBV28

CDR3nt: TGTGCCAGCAGTGACTCTTTAGGGACAGAACCCTACGAGCAGTACTTC
CDR3aa: CASSDSLGTEPYEQYF
j_gene: TRBJ2-7
d_gene: TRBD1
abundance: .
v_gene: TRBV6-4

CDR3nt: TGTGCCAGCAGTTACTCCTTCGGACAGGGTGACGAGCAGTACTTC
CDR3aa: CASSYSFGQGDEQYF
j_gene: TRBJ2-7
d_gene: TRBD1
abundance: .
v_gene: TRBV6-5